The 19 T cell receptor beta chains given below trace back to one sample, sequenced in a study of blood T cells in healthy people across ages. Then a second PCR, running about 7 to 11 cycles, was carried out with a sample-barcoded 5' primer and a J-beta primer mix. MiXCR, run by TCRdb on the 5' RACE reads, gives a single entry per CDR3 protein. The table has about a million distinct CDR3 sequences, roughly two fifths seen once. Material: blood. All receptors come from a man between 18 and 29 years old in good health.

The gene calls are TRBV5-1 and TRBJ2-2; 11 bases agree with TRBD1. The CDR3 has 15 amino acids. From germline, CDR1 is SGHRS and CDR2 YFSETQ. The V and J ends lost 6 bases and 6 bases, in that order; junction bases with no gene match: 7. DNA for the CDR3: TGCGCCAGCACCACCACGGGACAGGGGGCCGGGGAGCTGTTTTTT. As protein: CASTTTGQGAGELFF.

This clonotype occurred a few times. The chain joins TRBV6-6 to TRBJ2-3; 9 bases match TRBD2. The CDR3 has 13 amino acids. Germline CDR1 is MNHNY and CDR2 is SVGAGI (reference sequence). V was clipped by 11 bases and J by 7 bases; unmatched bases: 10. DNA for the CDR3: TGTGCCGCTGGCGGCGGGGGGGCCCATACGCAGTATTTT. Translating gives CAAGGGGAHTQYF.

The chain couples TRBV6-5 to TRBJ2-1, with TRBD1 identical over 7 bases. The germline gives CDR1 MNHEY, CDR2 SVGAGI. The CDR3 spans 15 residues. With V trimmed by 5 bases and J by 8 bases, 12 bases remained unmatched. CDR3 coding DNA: TGTGCCAGCAGTCCAGGGACAGATCTTAGCGATGAGCAGTTCTTC. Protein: CASSPGTDLSDEQFF.

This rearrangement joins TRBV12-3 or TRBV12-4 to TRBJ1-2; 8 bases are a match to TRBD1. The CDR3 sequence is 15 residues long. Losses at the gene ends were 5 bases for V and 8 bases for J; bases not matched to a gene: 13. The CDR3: CASSERTGSLWGYTF. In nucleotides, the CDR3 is TGTGCCAGCAGTGAAAGGACAGGGTCACTATGGGGCTACACCTTC.

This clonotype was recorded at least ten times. This CDR3 reads CASSQAIEQYGYTF. The CDR3 DNA is TGCGCCAGCAGCCAAGCGATAGAACAGTATGGCTACACCTTC. The chain links TRBV4-1 to TRBJ1-2; D uncertain. The CDR3 contains 14 residues. Trimming left V 1 base short and J 5 bases short, with 11 bases between. Germline assignment: CDR1 MGHRA and CDR2 YSYEKL.

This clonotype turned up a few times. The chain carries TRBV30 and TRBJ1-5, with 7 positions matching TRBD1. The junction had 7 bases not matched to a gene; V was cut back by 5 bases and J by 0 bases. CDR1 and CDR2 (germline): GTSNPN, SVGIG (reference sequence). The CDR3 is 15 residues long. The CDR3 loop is CAWASGDSSNQPQHF. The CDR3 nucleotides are TGTGCCTGGGCATCCGGGGACAGTAGCAATCAGCCCCAGCATTTT.

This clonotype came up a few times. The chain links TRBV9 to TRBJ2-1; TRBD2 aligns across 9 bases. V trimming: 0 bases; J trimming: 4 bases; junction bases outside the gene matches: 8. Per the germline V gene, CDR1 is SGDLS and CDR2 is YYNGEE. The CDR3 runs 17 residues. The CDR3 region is CASSVALHSGGYNEQFF. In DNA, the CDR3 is TGTGCCAGCAGCGTAGCTCTTCATAGCGGGGGATACAATGAGCAGTTCTTC.

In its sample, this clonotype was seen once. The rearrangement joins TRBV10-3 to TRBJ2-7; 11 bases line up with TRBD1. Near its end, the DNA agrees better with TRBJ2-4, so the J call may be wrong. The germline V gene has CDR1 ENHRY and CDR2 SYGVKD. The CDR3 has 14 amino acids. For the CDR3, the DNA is TGTGCCATCGGAGGACAGGGGGCTGGGAACATTCAGTACTTC. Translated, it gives CAIGGQGAGNIQYF.

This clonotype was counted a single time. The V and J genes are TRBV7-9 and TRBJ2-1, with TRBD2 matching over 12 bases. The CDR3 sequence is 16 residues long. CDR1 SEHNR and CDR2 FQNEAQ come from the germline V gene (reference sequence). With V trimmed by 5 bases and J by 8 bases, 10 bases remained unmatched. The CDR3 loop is CASSQLLAGGPYEQFF. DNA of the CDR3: TGTGCCAGCAGCCAACTTCTAGCGGGGGGGCCCTATGAGCAGTTCTTC.

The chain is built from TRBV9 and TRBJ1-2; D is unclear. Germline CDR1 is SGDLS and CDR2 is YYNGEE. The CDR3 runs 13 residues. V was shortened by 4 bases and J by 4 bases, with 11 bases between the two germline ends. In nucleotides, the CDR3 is TGTGCCAGCAGCAGGCTCAGATCCTATGGCTACACCTTC. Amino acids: CASSRLRSYGYTF.

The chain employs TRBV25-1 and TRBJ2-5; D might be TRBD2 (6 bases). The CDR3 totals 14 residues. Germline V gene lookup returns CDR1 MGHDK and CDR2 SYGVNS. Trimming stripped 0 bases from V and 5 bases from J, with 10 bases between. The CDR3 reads CASSEYVAGETQYF. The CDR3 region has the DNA TGTGCCAGCAGTGAATATGTGGCGGGGGAGACCCAGTACTTC.

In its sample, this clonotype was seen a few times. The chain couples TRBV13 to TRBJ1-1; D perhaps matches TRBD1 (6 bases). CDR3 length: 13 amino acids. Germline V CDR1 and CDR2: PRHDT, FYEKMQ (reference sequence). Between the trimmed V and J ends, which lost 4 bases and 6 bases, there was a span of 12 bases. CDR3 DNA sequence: TGTGCCAGCAGCTCCGAAGGACAGTCTGAAGCTTTCTTT. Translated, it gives CASSSEGQSEAFF.

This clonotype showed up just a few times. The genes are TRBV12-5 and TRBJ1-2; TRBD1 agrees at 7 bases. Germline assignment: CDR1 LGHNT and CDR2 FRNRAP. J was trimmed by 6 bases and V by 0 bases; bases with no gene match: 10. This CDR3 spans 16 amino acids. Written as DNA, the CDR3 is TGTGCTAGTGGTTTGGTACAGGGGAGGTCCCTCGATGGCTACACCTTC. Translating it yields CASGLVQGRSLDGYTF.

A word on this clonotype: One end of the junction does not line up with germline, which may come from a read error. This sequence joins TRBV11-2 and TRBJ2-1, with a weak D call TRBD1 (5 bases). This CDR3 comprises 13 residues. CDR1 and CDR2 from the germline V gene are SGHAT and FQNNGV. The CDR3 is CVSSPGQNNEQFF. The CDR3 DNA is TGTGTCAGCAGCCCAGGACAAAACAATGAGCAGTTCTTC.

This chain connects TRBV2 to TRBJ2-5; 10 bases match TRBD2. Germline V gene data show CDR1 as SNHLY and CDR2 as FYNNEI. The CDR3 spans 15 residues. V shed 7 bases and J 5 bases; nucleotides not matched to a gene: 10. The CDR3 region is CASKKGLAAGETQYF. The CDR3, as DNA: TGTGCCAGCAAGAAAGGACTAGCGGCGGGGGAGACCCAGTACTTC.

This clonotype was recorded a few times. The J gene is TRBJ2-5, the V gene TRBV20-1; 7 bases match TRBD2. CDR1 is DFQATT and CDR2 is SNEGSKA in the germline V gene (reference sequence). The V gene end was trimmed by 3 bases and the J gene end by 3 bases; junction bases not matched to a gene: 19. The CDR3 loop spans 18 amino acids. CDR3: CSASRPGLAARGEETQYF. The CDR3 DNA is TGCAGTGCTAGTAGGCCGGGGCTAGCGGCTAGGGGCGAAGAGACCCAGTACTTC.

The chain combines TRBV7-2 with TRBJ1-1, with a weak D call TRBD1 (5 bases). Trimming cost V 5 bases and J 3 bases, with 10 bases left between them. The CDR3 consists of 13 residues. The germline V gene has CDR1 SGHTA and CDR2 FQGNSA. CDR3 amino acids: CASSGRVYTEAFF. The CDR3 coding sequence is TGTGCCAGCAGCGGCAGGGTTTACACTGAAGCTTTCTTT.

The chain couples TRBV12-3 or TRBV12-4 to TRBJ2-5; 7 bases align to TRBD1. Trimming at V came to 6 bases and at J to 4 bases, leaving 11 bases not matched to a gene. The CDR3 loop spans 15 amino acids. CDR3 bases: TGTGCCAGCAGCCCTGGGACAGCCATACGAGAGACCCAGTACTTC. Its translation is CASSPGTAIRETQYF.

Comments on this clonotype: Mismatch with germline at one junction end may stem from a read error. CDR3 loop: CASSLEGLGREQCF. The CDR3 region has the DNA TGCGCCAGCAGCTTGGAGGGTTTGGGTCGCGAGCAGTGCTTC. The chain uses TRBV5-1 and TRBJ2-5; D remains ambiguous. The CDR3 is made up of 14 amino acids. Germline V lookup: CDR1 SGHRS, CDR2 YFSETQ. Looking up the rest from reference TRBV5-1 and TRBJ2-5 gives the full variable domain: KAGVTQTPRYLIKTRGQQVTLSCSPISGHRSVSWYQQTPGQGLQFLFEYFSETQRNKGNFPGRFSGRQFSNSRSEMNVSTLELGDSALYLCASSLEGLGREQCFGPGTRLLVL.